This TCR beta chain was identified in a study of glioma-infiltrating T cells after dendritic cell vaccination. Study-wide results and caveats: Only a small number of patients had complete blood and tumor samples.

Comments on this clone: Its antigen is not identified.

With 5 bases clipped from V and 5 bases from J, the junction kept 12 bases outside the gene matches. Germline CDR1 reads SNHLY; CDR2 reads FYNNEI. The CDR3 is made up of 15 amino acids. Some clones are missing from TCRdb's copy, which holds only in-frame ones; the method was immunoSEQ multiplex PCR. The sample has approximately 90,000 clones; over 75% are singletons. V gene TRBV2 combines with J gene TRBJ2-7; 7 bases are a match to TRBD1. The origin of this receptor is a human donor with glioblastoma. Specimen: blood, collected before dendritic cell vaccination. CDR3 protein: CASSTSGTVSHEQYF. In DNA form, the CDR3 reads TGTGCCAGCAGTACCTCCGGGACAGTAAGTCACGAGCAGTACTTC.